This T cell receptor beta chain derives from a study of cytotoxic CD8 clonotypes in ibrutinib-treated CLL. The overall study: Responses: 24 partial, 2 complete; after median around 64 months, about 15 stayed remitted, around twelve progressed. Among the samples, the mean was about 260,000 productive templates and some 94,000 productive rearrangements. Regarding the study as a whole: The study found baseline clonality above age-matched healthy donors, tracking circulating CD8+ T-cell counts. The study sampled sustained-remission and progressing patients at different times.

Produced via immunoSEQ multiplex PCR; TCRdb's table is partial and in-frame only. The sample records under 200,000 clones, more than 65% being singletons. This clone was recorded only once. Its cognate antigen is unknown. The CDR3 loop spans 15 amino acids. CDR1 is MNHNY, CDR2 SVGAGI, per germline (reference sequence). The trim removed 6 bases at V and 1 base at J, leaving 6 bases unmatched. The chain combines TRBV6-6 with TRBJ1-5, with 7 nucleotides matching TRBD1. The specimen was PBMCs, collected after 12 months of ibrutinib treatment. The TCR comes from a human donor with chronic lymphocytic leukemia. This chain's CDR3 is CASRIDRVSNQPQHF. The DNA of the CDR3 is TGTGCCAGCAGAATAGACAGGGTCAGCAATCAGCCCCAGCATTTT.